Listed below are T cell receptor beta chains from one sample, sequenced in a study of cytomegalovirus exposure and HLA in healthy donors. Only in-frame clones appear in the TCRdb table, and some are missing; sequencing was by immunoSEQ multiplex PCR. This table holds roughly 140,000 clones, over 60% found once. The material sequenced was PBMCs. These receptors originate from a woman under 40 in good health and CMV-seronegative. The CDR3 runs from the conserved cysteine through the conserved F or W. The order of the fields is J gene, V gene, D gene, clone size, CDR3 protein, CDR3 DNA. A D gene is named only where the DNA matches it firmly. A clone size is listed for some rows: how often the clone was seen (once, few, many), or a class if it is expanded.

J: TRBJ2-3
V: TRBV7-2
D: TRBD2
size: -
CDR3: CASSAHSGGGTDTQYF
DNA: TGTGCCAGCAGCGCCCATAGCGGGGGTGGCACAGATACGCAGTATTTT

J: TRBJ1-1
V: TRBV30
D: TRBD1
size: -
CDR3: CAWLQGSTEAFF
DNA: TGTGCCTGGCTACAGGGGTCCACTGAAGCTTTCTTT

J: TRBJ1-6
V: TRBV27
D: TRBD1
size: -
CDR3: CASSLGDRNSPLHF
DNA: TGTGCCAGCAGTCTTGGGGACAGGAATTCACCCCTCCACTTT

J: TRBJ2-3
V: TRBV27
D: TRBD1
size: -
CDR3: CASSVQGGGDTQYF
DNA: TGTGCCAGCAGTGTACAGGGGGGTGGCGATACGCAGTATTTT

J: TRBJ2-6
V: TRBV27
D: -
size: -
CDR3: CATKPLGGAGANVLTF
DNA: TGTGCCACAAAACCCTTAGGAGGTGCCGGGGCCAACGTCCTGACTTTC

J: TRBJ1-5
V: TRBV6-1
D: -
size: -
CDR3: CASSLLRQPQHF
DNA: TGTGCCAGCAGTCTACTCCGGCAGCCCCAGCATTTT

J: TRBJ2-6
V: TRBV7-3
D: -
size: many
CDR3: CASSSPGHIRGNVLTF
DNA: TGTGCCAGCAGCTCCCCGGGACACATTAGGGGCAACGTCCTGACTTTC

J: TRBJ2-5
V: TRBV11-3
D: -
size: -
CDR3: CASSFSSSPKTQYF
DNA: TGTGCCAGCAGCTTCTCTTCTAGCCCGAAGACCCAGTACTTC

J: TRBJ1-1
V: TRBV7-6
D: -
size: -
CDR3: CASSRDTKNTEAFF
DNA: TGTGCCAGCAGCCGGGACACAAAGAACACTGAAGCTTTCTTT

J: TRBJ1-1
V: TRBV2
D: -
size: few
CDR3: CASSYTGVRTEAFF
DNA: TGTGCCAGCAGTTATACCGGGGTGCGCACTGAAGCTTTCTTT

J: TRBJ1-1
V: TRBV7-8
D: -
size: -
CDR3: CASSLGWGRGLNTEAFF
DNA: TGTGCCAGCAGCTTAGGCTGGGGAAGGGGCCTGAACACTGAAGCTTTCTTT

J: TRBJ1-1
V: TRBV6-5
D: -
size: -
CDR3: CASSYSPGQPNTEAFF
DNA: TGTGCCAGCAGTTACTCCCCCGGACAGCCGAACACTGAAGCTTTCTTT

J: TRBJ1-4
V: TRBV19
D: -
size: -
CDR3: CASSIVQTANIEKLFF
DNA: TGTGCCAGTAGTATAGTCCAGACAGCGAATATTGAAAAACTGTTTTTT

J: TRBJ1-2
V: TRBV6-5
D: -
size: -
CDR3: CASSPSVGANYGYTF
DNA: TGTGCCAGCAGTCCCTCCGTAGGGGCTAACTATGGCTACACCTTC

J: TRBJ2-1
V: TRBV6-5
D: TRBD2
size: once
CDR3: CASREGTSGNEQFF
DNA: TGTGCCAGCAGAGAAGGGACTAGCGGAAATGAGCAGTTCTTC

J: TRBJ1-2
V: TRBV5-1
D: TRBD1
size: -
CDR3: CASSLGSTGDGYTF
DNA: TGCGCCAGCAGCTTGGGATCCACAGGGGACGGCTACACCTTC

J: TRBJ1-1
V: TRBV15
D: -
size: -
CDR3: CATSSSQAGKEEAFF
DNA: TGTGCCACCAGCAGTTCCCAGGCGGGGAAGGAGGAAGCTTTCTTT

J: TRBJ2-7
V: TRBV5-1
D: -
size: -
CDR3: CASSFARDNYEQYF
DNA: TGCGCCAGCAGCTTCGCCAGGGACAACTACGAGCAGTACTTC

J: TRBJ2-7
V: TRBV29-1
D: -
size: -
CDR3: CSVAEPNYYEQYF
DNA: TGCAGCGTGGCAGAGCCGAACTACTACGAGCAGTACTTC

J: TRBJ2-3
V: TRBV5-1
D: -
size: -
CDR3: CASSLGLPQDTQYF
DNA: TGCGCCAGCAGCTTGGGACTCCCTCAGGATACGCAGTATTTT

J: TRBJ2-5
V: TRBV5-4
D: TRBD1
size: -
CDR3: CASSSLQGFEETQYF
DNA: TGTGCCAGCAGCTCTCTACAGGGGTTTGAGGAGACCCAGTACTTC

J: TRBJ1-6
V: TRBV7-2
D: -
size: once
CDR3: CASSFSWAGAPPLHF
DNA: TGTGCCAGCAGCTTTTCCTGGGCAGGGGCGCCACCCCTCCACTTT

J: TRBJ2-3
V: TRBV27
D: TRBD2
size: -
CDR3: CASSLSSPGLAGPDTQYF
DNA: TGTGCCAGCAGTTTATCGTCCCCCGGACTAGCGGGGCCAGATACGCAGTATTTT

J: TRBJ1-1
V: TRBV27
D: -
size: few
CDR3: CASSFSTGQGEAFF
DNA: TGTGCCAGCAGTTTTTCGACAGGTCAGGGTGAAGCTTTCTTT

J: TRBJ2-7
V: TRBV4-1
D: TRBD2
size: -
CDR3: CASSQVGPGGYEQYF
DNA: TGCGCCAGCAGCCAAGTCGGGCCGGGGGGCTACGAGCAGTACTTC

J: TRBJ1-1
V: TRBV7-6
D: TRBD1
size: once
CDR3: CASSLGQGAGNTEAFF
DNA: TGTGCCAGCAGCCTAGGACAGGGGGCTGGGAACACTGAAGCTTTCTTT

J: TRBJ1-4
V: TRBV2
D: TRBD1
size: -
CDR3: CASSERDRGTNEKLFF
DNA: TGTGCCAGCAGTGAAAGGGACAGGGGAACTAATGAAAAACTGTTTTTT

J: TRBJ2-5
V: TRBV7-8
D: TRBD1
size: -
CDR3: CASSRLLPGQQETQYF
DNA: TGTGCCAGCAGCCGACTCTTACCGGGACAGCAAGAGACCCAGTACTTC

J: TRBJ2-1
V: TRBV6-5
D: TRBD2
size: -
CDR3: CASSQGSGGAGEQFF
DNA: TGTGCCAGCAGTCAGGGCAGCGGGGGGGCGGGTGAGCAGTTCTTC

J: TRBJ1-1
V: TRBV19
D: -
size: -
CDR3: CASVATDGRKAFF
DNA: TGTGCCAGTGTTGCCACGGACGGGAGAAAAGCTTTCTTT